This T cell receptor beta chain appears in the sequencing data of a study of post-analysis software for immune sequencing data. As regards this clonotype: Its antigen remains unidentified.

Whole-study results and caveats: Controls showed significantly higher normalized Chao1 diversity than did multiple sclerosis patients. Roughly 5 TRBV segments occurring more often in patients than controls included TRBV5-6, TRBV5-1 and TRBV20-1.

There are 14 residues in the CDR3. Germline V gene data show CDR1 as MNHEY and CDR2 as SVGAGI. The V and J ends lost 6 bases and 3 bases respectively, with 15 bases between them. Unique molecular identifiers had been added to the TCR beta cDNA libraries. TCRdb processed the PCR reads anew with MiXCR; each CDR3 protein has one entry. The sample has fewer than 850,000 distinct CDR3 sequences, 30% seen once. The V and J genes are TRBV6-5 and TRBJ2-7, with D unclear. The sequencing sample was made of blood. This sequence was found in a girl between 10 and 17 years old with multiple sclerosis. The CDR3 DNA reads as TGTGCCAGCAGGCGATCTCCGGGCCTCTACGAGCAGTACTTC. It specifies CASRRSPGLYEQYF.